These 30 T cell receptor beta chains were sequenced from one sample in a study of blood T cell repertoires in COVID-19. Clones were read by immunoSEQ multiplex PCR, and TCRdb kept only the in-frame ones, dropping some. Here the sample spans approximately 280,000 clones, around 89% being singletons. Sequenced material: peripheral blood. Receptors originate from a man aged 35 to 55 with acute or convalescent COVID-19.

This clone was recorded only once. The chain is built from TRBV15 and TRBJ2-1; 9 bases map to TRBD2. This CDR3 comprises 17 residues. Germline V gene lookup returns CDR1 LNHNV and CDR2 YYDKDF (reference sequence). The J segment lost 3 bases and the V segment lost 0 bases, leaving 6 bases of the junction unmatched. The CDR3 sequence: CATSREAGGPLYNEQFF. CDR3 DNA: TGTGCCACCAGCAGAGAGGCGGGGGGGCCCCTCTACAATGAGCAGTTCTTC.

The chain combines TRBV27 with TRBJ1-4; a weak D match, TRBD1 (5 bases). Germline V gives CDR1 MNHEY, CDR2 SMNVEV (reference sequence). V lost 6 bases to trimming and J lost 11 bases, with 19 bases between them. The CDR3 covers 14 residues. DNA for the CDR3: TGTGCCAGCAGCAGGCTAGGGGCGCCAGCGAAACTGTTTTTT. Its protein product is CASSRLGAPAKLFF. Drawing the rest from reference TRBV27 and TRBJ1-4, the complete variable domain is EAQVTQNPRYLITVTGKKLTVTCSQNMNHEYMSWYRQDPGLGLRQIYYSMNVEVTDKGDVPEGYKVSRKEKRNFPLILESPSPNQTSLYFCASSRLGAPAKLFFGSGTQLSVL.

The V call is TRBV7-9, the J call TRBJ1-2; D is unresolved. V lost 5 bases and J lost 4, with 8 bases in between. Germline assignment: CDR1 SEHNR and CDR2 FQNEAQ (reference sequence). The CDR3 sequence is 12 residues long. CDR3: CASSLTAYGYTF. CDR3 DNA: TGTGCCAGCAGCCTTACAGCCTATGGCTACACCTTC. The full variable domain, with the rest looked up from reference TRBV7-9 and TRBJ1-2, is DTGVSQNPRHKITKRGQNVTFRCDPISEHNRLYWYRQTLGQGPEFLTYFQNEAQLEKSRLLSDRFSAERPKGSFSTLEIQRTEQGDSAMYLCASSLTAYGYTFGSGTRLTVV.

This CDR3 reads CASSTDRGHNQPQHF. The CDR3 coding sequence is TGTGCCAGCAGCACAGACAGGGGACACAATCAGCCCCAGCATTTT. The chain has TRBV11-2 and TRBJ1-5; the match to TRBD1 covers 8 bases. The CDR3 covers 15 residues. The junction had 6 bases not matched to a gene; V was cut back by 5 bases and J by 3 bases. Germline CDR1 is SGHAT and CDR2 is FQNNGV.

The V and J genes are TRBV5-6 and TRBJ1-4; no definite D call. The V end was cut by 0 bases, the J end by 8 bases, with 11 bases between. Germline-derived CDR1 and CDR2 are SGHDT and YYEEEE. The CDR3 extends over 14 amino acids. DNA for the CDR3: TGTGCCAGCAGCTTGGGGGCGGGTCAAGAAAAACTGTTTTTT. This translates into CASSLGAGQEKLFF.

This chain joins TRBV7-2 and TRBJ1-1, with TRBD1 as a possible D gene (6 bases). The CDR3 has 13 amino acids. V lost 6 bases and J 4 bases, leaving 12 bases between the germline ends. CDR1 SGHTA and CDR2 FQGNSA come from the germline V gene. The CDR3 loop reads CASRPTGLTEAFF. The CDR3, as DNA: TGTGCCAGCAGACCTACAGGGCTCACTGAAGCTTTCTTT.

This rearrangement joins TRBV3-1 (or the pseudogene TRBV3-2) to TRBJ1-1; D is ambiguous. Germline loops: CDR1 LGHDT, CDR2 YNNKEL (reference sequence). This CDR3 spans 17 amino acids. Trimming pared 4 bases from V and 1 base from J, leaving 19 bases between. The CDR3 bases are TGTGCCAGCAGCCCCAGGCTTTTCGTTACCCCGAACACTGAAGCTTTCTTT. Protein product: CASSPRLFVTPNTEAFF.

V and J are TRBV6-5 and TRBJ1-3; D perhaps matches TRBD1 (5 bases). The CDR3 loop spans 15 amino acids. Germline lookup yields CDR1 MNHEY and CDR2 SVGAGI. V was shortened by 6 bases and J by 9 bases, with 21 bases between the two germline ends. CDR3 sequence (DNA): TGTGCCAGCAGACGCGACAGTGCCCCTCGGAGCACCATATATTTT. It codes for CASRRDSAPRSTIYF.

This chain links TRBV27 with TRBJ1-3; 9 positions match TRBD1. The J segment lost 4 bases and the V segment lost 6 bases, leaving 10 bases of the junction unmatched. The CDR3 totals 16 residues. Germline loops: CDR1 MNHEY, CDR2 SMNVEV (reference sequence). CDR3 bases: TGTGCCAGCAGGTTACCGGGACAGGGCCCCGGAAACACCATATATTTT. As protein: CASRLPGQGPGNTIYF.

This chain uses TRBV2 with TRBJ2-1, with 7 bases matching TRBD1. This CDR3 is built from 18 residues. V gave up 1 base and J gave up 4 bases; unmatched junction bases: 13. CDR1 and CDR2 (germline): SNHLY, FYNNEI. The CDR3 coding sequence is TGTGCCAGCAGTGAAGTAGGGACAGCTCGGGGCCCTTACAATGAGCAGTTCTTC. Translating it yields CASSEVGTARGPYNEQFF.

This clone was seen only once. The chain recombines TRBV19 with TRBJ1-4; 8 nucleotides agree with TRBD1. Germline V gene lookup returns CDR1 LNHDA and CDR2 SQIVND (reference sequence). Trimming took 4 bases from V and 7 from J; bases not matched to a gene: 8. The CDR3 covers 15 residues. The CDR3 reads CASSTWDRSFEKLFF. The CDR3 DNA is TGTGCCAGTAGTACCTGGGACAGGTCGTTTGAAAAACTGTTTTTT.

The CDR3 region has the DNA TGTGCCACCAGTGATTTCGGGGTAACTTTCTTT. Protein: CATSDFGVTFF. The chain is built from TRBV24-1 and TRBJ1-1; the D is unclear. Germline V gene sequence: CDR1 KGHDR, CDR2 SFDVKD. Trimming left V 1 base short and J 12 bases short, with 8 bases between. This CDR3 comprises 11 residues.

The table lists this clone with a count of one. The chain links TRBV20-1 to TRBJ1-1; D gene uncertain. V lost 3 bases, J lost 1 base, and 12 bases lay in between. The CDR3 is 14 amino acids. CDR1 DFQATT and CDR2 SNEGSKA come from the germline V gene (reference sequence). CDR3 nucleotide sequence: TGCAGTGCTAGTGAACACGCGGGGAACACTGAAGCTTTCTTT. Translating it yields CSASEHAGNTEAFF.

This chain uses TRBV19 with TRBJ1-6, with TRBD1 matching 7 bases. Trimming at V came to 5 bases and at J to 10 bases, leaving 8 bases not matched to a gene. This CDR3 region has 14 residues. Germline V gene lookup returns CDR1 LNHDA and CDR2 SQIVND (reference sequence). As DNA, the CDR3 is TGTGCCAGTAGTCCCGACAGGGTGTCGTCACCCCTCCACTTT. Residues: CASSPDRVSSPLHF.

The chain joins TRBV5-1 to TRBJ2-6; no firm D call. Germline assignment: CDR1 SGHRS and CDR2 YFSETQ. CDR3 length equals 17 residues. Trimming cost V 0 bases and J 2 bases, with 12 bases left between them. The CDR3 DNA follows: TGCGCCAGCAGCTTGGAGGTAGGCGGCGCTGGGGCCAACGTCCTGACTTTC. Residues: CASSLEVGGAGANVLTF.

Here the CDR3 reads CAISDSGSKNIQYF. CDR3 bases: TGTGCCATCAGTGACTCGGGTTCCAAAAACATTCAGTACTTC. This chain joins TRBV10-3 and TRBJ2-4; no clear D. Per germline, CDR1 ENHRY and CDR2 SYGVKD. There are 14 residues in the CDR3. Trimming removed 3 bases from V and 2 bases from J, with 8 bases in between.

CDR3 residues: CAWTSAGNNYNSPLHF. The CDR3 DNA sequence: TGTGCCTGGACGTCGGCAGGAAATAACTATAATTCACCCCTCCACTTT. The gene calls are TRBV30 and TRBJ1-6; no clear D gene. This CDR3 contains 16 residues. In germline, CDR1 is GTSNPN, CDR2 SVGIG (reference sequence). V dropped 4 bases and J dropped 3 bases, with 16 bases sitting between them.

This clone was seen more than once but under ten times. The chain has TRBV2 and TRBJ2-7, with D possibly TRBD1 on 7 matching bases. The CDR3 totals 15 residues. V lost 6 bases and J 7 bases, leaving 22 bases between the germline ends. Germline V gene data show CDR1 as SNHLY and CDR2 as FYNNEI. DNA of the CDR3: TGTGCCAGCAGACGACAGGGAGGTCGTTCGGTTGAGCAGTACTTC. Amino acid sequence: CASRRQGGRSVEQYF.

This chain links TRBV7-6 with TRBJ1-6, with 10 nucleotides matching TRBD1. Germline V gene sequence: CDR1 SGHVS, CDR2 FNYEAQ. Unmatched junction bases numbered 5, after V lost 5 bases and J lost 7 bases. This CDR3 has 15 amino acids. The CDR3 DNA reads as TGTGCCAGCAGCCCTGGACAGGGGGTGAATTCACCCCTCCACTTT. Translation: CASSPGQGVNSPLHF.

The chain combines TRBV11-2 with TRBJ2-3; 7 nucleotides agree with TRBD1. The length of the CDR3 is 13 residues. J lost 2 bases, V lost 6 bases, and 2 bases had no gene match. Per germline, CDR1 SGHAT and CDR2 FQNNGV. The CDR3 sequence is CASRGQITDTQYF. CDR3 bases: TGTGCCAGCAGGGGACAGATCACAGATACGCAGTATTTT.

V gene TRBV6-5 combines with J gene TRBJ2-1; 8 bases fit TRBD2. The CDR3 runs to 15 residues. CDR1 MNHEY and CDR2 SVGAGI come from the germline V gene. The junction had 2 bases not matched to a gene; V was cut back by 4 bases and J by 0 bases. Here the CDR3 DNA reads TGTGCCAGCAGTTCGCGGGGGGACTCCTACAATGAGCAGTTCTTC. This gives the protein CASSSRGDSYNEQFF.

The chain links TRBV30 to TRBJ1-2; tentative D call: TRBD1 (5 bases). The CDR3 covers 11 residues. The germline CDR1 and CDR2 sequences are GTSNPN and SVGIG (reference sequence). Trimming left V 8 bases short and J 7 bases short, with 14 bases between. The CDR3 nucleotides read TGTGCCGGCAGGAGGGGAATTGGCTACACCTTC. Translating it yields CAGRRGIGYTF. The full variable domain, in which reference TRBV30 and TRBJ1-2 provide the parts outside the CDR3, is SQTIHQWPATLVQPVGSPLSLECTVEGTSNPNLYWYRQAAGRGLQLLFYSVGIGQISSEVPQNLSASRPQDRQFILSSKKLLLSDSGFYLCAGRRGIGYTFGSGTRLTVV.

V and J are TRBV30 and TRBJ2-5; no firm D call. CDR3 length: 11 amino acids. CDR1 and CDR2 from the germline V gene are GTSNPN and SVGIG (reference sequence). Trimming took 2 bases from V and 1 from J, leaving 2 bases between them. CDR3 DNA sequence: TGTGCCTGGAGTCTCCAAGAGACCCAGTACTTC. Protein: CAWSLQETQYF.

The chain joins TRBV10-3 to TRBJ1-6; 9 positions agree with TRBD1. Germline CDR1 and CDR2: ENHRY and SYGVKD. This CDR3 has 15 amino acids. Losses at the gene ends were 4 bases for V and 10 bases for J; bases not matched to a gene: 8. The CDR3 region has the DNA TGTGCCATCAGTGGCCCGGGACAGGGTAGCTCACCCCTCCACTTT. Translated: CAISGPGQGSSPLHF.

The V call is TRBV19, the J call TRBJ1-2, with 9 bases identical to TRBD1. Germline trimming cut 5 bases from V and 4 bases from J; bases unmatched to any gene: 5. The germline gives CDR1 LNHDA, CDR2 SQIVND (reference sequence). The CDR3 is made up of 14 amino acids. The CDR3 is CASSPQGAGYGYTF. The CDR3 region has the DNA TGTGCCAGTAGTCCACAGGGGGCTGGCTATGGCTACACCTTC. Drawing the rest from reference TRBV19 and TRBJ1-2, the complete variable domain is DGGITQSPKYLFRKEGQNVTLSCEQNLNHDAMYWYRQDPGQGLRLIYYSQIVNDFQKGDIAEGYSVSREKKESFPLTVTSAQKNPTAFYLCASSPQGAGYGYTFGSGTRLTVV.

V is TRBV4-1 and J is TRBJ2-1; TRBD2 matches at 11 bases. Trimming removed 7 bases from V and 4 bases from J; junction bases left unmatched: 6. The CDR3 contains 15 residues. Germline assignment: CDR1 MGHRA and CDR2 YSYEKL. This chain's CDR3 is CASTTLAGEYNEQFF. CDR3 nucleotides: TGCGCCAGCACGACACTAGCGGGGGAGTACAATGAGCAGTTCTTC.

This clone was counted only a few times. The chain uses TRBV18 and TRBJ1-6; the match to TRBD1 covers 9 bases. V lost 2 bases and J lost 8; bases outside the gene matches: 4. The CDR3 consists of 15 residues. Per the germline V gene, CDR1 is KGHSH and CDR2 is LQKENI. CDR3 residues: CASSPGQGRHSPLHF. The DNA for the CDR3 is TGTGCCAGCTCACCAGGACAGGGGAGGCATTCACCCCTCCACTTT.

The chain links TRBV19 to TRBJ1-1, with D unclear. Germline V gives CDR1 LNHDA, CDR2 SQIVND (reference sequence). CDR3 length equals 15 residues. Trimming shortened V by 5 bases and J by 10 bases, and 23 bases separated the two germline ends. CDR3 nucleotide sequence: TGTGCCAGTAGTGACTCCGGGTCAACCTTCCCTGGAGCTTTCTTT. Amino acid sequence: CASSDSGSTFPGAFF.

The chain combines TRBV7-2 with TRBJ1-1; maybe TRBD1 (6 bases). V dropped 4 bases and J dropped 10 bases, with 10 bases sitting between them. CDR3 length: 11 amino acids. Germline V CDR1 and CDR2: SGHTA, FQGNSA. In DNA form, the CDR3 reads TGTGCCAGCAGCTCGACAGGTAGAGCTTTCTTT. It specifies CASSSTGRAFF.

The chain links TRBV5-4 to TRBJ1-2; a possible D gene is TRBD1 (5 bases). V lost 7 bases and J lost 2, with 15 bases in between. Germline V gene lookup returns CDR1 SGHNT and CDR2 YYREEE (reference sequence). The CDR3 is 14 residues long. In DNA form, the CDR3 reads TGTGCCAGCTGTCAAAAATCAGGGAACTATGGCTACACCTTC. Its translation is CASCQKSGNYGYTF.